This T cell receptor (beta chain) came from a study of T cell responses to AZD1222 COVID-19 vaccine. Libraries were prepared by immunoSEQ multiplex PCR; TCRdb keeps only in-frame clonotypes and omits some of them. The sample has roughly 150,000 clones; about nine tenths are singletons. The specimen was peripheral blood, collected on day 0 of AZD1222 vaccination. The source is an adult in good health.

CDR3 sequence: CAISEATGGSYNSPLHF. CDR3 nucleotide sequence: TGTGCCATCAGTGAGGCAACAGGGGGCTCCTATAATTCACCCCTCCACTTT. The chain combines TRBV10-3 with TRBJ1-6, with TRBD1 matching 8 bases. The junction had 3 bases not matched to a gene; V was cut back by 2 bases and J by 0 bases. CDR1 is ENHRY, CDR2 SYGVKD, per germline. The CDR3 runs to 17 residues.